This T cell receptor beta chain was captured in a study of shared clonotypes between healthy human individuals. Trimming took off 6 bases at V and 5 bases at J, with 8 bases between the two ends. Germline V lookup: CDR1 MNHEY, CDR2 SVGAGI. CDR3 size: 11 residues. The authors loaded roughly 200 ng DNA, around 32,000 T cell genomes, into sorted-subset replicate PCRs. Profiling relied on immunoSEQ multiplex PCR, and the TCRdb table lists in-frame clones only, not all of them. The data contain about 640,000 clones, about two thirds of them singletons. Study-level results: Limitation of the genetic and exposure-history diversity represented came from the few donors. Rarefaction analysis demonstrated incomplete sorted-subset sequencing notwithstanding large depth.

For this clone: Its target is not known.

Sequencing was performed on memory CD4+ T cells sorted from blood. The subset denotes: CD45RA-negative fraction. This clonotype originated in a woman under 40 in good health. The chain recombines TRBV6-5 with TRBJ2-7; D is ambiguous. The CDR3 sequence: CASRERDEQYF. The CDR3 bases are TGTGCCAGCAGAGAACGGGACGAGCAGTACTTC.